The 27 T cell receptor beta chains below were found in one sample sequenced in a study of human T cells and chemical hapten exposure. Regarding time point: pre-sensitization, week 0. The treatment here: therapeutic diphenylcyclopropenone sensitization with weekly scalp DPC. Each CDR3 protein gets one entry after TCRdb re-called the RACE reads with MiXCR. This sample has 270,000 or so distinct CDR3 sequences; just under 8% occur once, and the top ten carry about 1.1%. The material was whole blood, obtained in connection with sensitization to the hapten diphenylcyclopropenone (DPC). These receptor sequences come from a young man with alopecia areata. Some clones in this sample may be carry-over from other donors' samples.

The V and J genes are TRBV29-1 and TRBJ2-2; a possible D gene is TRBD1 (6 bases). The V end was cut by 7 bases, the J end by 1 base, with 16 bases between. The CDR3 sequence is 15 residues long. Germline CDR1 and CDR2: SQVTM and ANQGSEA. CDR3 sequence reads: CSAEGGRKNTGELFF. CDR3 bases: TGCAGCGCCGAAGGGGGACGGAAGAACACCGGGGAGCTGTTTTTT.

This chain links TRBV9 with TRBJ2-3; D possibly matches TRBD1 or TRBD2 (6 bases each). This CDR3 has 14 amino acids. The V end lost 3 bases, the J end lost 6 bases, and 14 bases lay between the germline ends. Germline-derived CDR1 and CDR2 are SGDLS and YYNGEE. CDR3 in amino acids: CASSAEWGADTQYF. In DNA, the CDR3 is TGTGCCAGCAGCGCCGAGTGGGGGGCGGATACGCAGTATTTT.

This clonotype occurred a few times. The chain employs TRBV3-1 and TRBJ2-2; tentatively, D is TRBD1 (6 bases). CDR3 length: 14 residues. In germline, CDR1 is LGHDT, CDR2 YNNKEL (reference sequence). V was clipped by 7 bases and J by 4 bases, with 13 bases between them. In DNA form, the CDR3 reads TGTGCCAGCACCCTAGGACAGTCCACCGGGGAGCTGTTTTTT. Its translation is CASTLGQSTGELFF.

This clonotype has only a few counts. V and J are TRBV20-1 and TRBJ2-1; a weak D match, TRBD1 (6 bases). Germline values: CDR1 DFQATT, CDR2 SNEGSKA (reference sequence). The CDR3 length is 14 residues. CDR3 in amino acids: CTTARQGSYNEQFF. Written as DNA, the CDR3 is TGCACCACGGCCAGGCAGGGGAGCTACAATGAGCAGTTCTTC.

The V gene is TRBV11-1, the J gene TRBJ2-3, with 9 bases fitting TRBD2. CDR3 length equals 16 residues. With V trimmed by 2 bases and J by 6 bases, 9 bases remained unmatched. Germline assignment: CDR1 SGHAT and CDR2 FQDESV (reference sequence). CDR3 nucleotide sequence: TGTGCCAGCAGCTTACCGGGACTAGCATTCCGTGATACGCAGTATTTT. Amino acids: CASSLPGLAFRDTQYF.

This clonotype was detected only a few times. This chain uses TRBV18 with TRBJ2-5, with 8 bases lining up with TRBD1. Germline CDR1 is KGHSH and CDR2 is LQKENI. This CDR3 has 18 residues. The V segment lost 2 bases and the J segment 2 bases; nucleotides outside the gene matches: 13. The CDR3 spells CASSPASRGLTKQETQYF. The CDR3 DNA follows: TGTGCCAGCTCACCAGCAAGCAGGGGGCTGACTAAACAAGAGACCCAGTACTTC.

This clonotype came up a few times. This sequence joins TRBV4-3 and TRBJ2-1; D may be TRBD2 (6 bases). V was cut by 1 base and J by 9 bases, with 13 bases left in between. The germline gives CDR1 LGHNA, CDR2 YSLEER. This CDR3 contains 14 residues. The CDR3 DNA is TGCGCCAGCAGCCAAGGGTCTAGGGGAGGTGAGCAGTTCTTC. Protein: CASSQGSRGGEQFF.

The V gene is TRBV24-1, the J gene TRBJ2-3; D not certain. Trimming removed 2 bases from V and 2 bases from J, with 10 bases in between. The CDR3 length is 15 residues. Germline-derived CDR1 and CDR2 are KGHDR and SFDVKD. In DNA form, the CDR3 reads TGTGCCACCAGTGATTCGGGCAGCTACACAGATACGCAGTATTTT. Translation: CATSDSGSYTDTQYF.

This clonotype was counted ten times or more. CDR3 sequence (DNA): TGTGCCAGCAGGAGGGGAATTGATGGCTACACCTTC. Its translation: CASRRGIDGYTF. The chain is built from TRBV27 and TRBJ1-2; the D gene is possibly TRBD1 (5 bases). The CDR3 is 12 amino acids. V gave up 6 bases and J gave up 6 bases, with 11 bases separating them. The germline gives CDR1 MNHEY, CDR2 SMNVEV (reference sequence).

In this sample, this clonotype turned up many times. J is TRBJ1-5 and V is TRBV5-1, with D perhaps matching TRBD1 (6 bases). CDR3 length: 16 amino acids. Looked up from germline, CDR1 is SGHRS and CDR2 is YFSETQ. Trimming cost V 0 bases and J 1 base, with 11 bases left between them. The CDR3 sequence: CASSLDGTTSNQPQHF. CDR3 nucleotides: TGCGCCAGCAGCTTGGACGGGACAACCAGCAATCAGCCCCAGCATTTT.

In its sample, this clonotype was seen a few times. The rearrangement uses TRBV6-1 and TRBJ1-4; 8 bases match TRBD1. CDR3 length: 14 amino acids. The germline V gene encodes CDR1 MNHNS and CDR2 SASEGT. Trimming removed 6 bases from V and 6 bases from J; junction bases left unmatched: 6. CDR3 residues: CASRSTGADEKLFF. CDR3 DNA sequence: TGTGCCAGCAGATCGACAGGGGCGGATGAAAAACTGTTTTTT.

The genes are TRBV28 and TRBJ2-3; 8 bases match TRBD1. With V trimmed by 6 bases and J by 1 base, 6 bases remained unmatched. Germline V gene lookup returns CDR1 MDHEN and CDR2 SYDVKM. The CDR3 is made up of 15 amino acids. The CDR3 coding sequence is TGTGCCAGCAGCCCCAGGGGGCGCGGCACAGATACGCAGTATTTT. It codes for CASSPRGRGTDTQYF.

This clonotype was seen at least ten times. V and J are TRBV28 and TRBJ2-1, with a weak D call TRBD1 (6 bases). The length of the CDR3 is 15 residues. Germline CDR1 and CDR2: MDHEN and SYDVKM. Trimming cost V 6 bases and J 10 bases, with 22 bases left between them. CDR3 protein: CASRLRDTDGPEQFF. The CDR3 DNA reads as TGTGCCAGCAGGCTAAGGGACACCGACGGCCCCGAGCAGTTCTTC.

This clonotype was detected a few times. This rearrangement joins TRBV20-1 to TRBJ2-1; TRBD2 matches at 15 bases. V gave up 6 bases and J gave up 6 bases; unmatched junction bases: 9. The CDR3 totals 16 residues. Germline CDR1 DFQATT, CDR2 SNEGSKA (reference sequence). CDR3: CSAPGLAGGLGNEQFF. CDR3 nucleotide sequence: TGCAGTGCCCCAGGACTAGCGGGGGGGCTTGGCAATGAGCAGTTCTTC.

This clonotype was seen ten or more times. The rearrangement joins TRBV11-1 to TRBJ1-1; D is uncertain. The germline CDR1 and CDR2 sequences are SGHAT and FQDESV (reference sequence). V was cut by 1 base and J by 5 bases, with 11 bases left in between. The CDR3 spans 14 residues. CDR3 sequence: CASSLGGPRTEAFF. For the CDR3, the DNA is TGTGCCAGCAGCTTAGGAGGGCCGCGGACTGAAGCTTTCTTT.

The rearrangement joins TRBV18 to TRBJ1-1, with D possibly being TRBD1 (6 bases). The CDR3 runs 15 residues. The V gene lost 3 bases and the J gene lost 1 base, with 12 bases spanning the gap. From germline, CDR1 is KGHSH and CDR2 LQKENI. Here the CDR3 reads CASSPPTGENTEAFF. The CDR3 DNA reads TGTGCCAGCTCACCTCCGACAGGTGAGAACACTGAAGCTTTCTTT.

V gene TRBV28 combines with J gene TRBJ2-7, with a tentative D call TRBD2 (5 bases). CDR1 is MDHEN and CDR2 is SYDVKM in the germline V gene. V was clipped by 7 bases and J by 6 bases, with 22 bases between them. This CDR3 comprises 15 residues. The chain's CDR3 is CASNPTGSPGIEQYF. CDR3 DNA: TGTGCCAGCAATCCCACGGGGAGTCCTGGGATCGAGCAGTACTTC.

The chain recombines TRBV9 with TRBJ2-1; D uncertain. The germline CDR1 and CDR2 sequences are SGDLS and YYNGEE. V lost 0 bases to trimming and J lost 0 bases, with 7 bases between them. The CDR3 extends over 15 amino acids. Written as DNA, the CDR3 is TGTGCCAGCAGCGTAGGGGTGAACTCCTACAATGAGCAGTTCTTC. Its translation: CASSVGVNSYNEQFF.

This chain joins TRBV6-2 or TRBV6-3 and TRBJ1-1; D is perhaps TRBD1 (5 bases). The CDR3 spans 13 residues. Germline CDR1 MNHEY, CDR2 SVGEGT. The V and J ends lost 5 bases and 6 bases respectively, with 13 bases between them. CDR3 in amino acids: CASSPPQGPEAFF. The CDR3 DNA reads TGTGCCAGCAGTCCTCCGCAGGGTCCTGAAGCTTTCTTT.

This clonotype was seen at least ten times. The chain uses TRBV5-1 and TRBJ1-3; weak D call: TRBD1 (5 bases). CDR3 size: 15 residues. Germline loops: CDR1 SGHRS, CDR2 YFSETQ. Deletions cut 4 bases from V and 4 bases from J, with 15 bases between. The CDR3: CASSRNTGEGNTIYF. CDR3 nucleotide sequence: TGCGCCAGCAGCCGAAACACAGGCGAAGGAAACACCATATATTTT. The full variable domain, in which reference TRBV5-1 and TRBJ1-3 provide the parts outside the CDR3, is KAGVTQTPRYLIKTRGQQVTLSCSPISGHRSVSWYQQTPGQGLQFLFEYFSETQRNKGNFPGRFSGRQFSNSRSEMNVSTLELGDSALYLCASSRNTGEGNTIYFGEGSWLTVV.

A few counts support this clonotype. The CDR3 DNA is TGTGCCAGCAGCGTGTCCCTCACAGATACGCAGTATTTT. Translating gives CASSVSLTDTQYF. The chain combines TRBV9 with TRBJ2-3; no clear D. Deletions cut 2 bases from V and 2 bases from J, with 6 bases between. This CDR3 is built from 13 residues. The germline V gene encodes CDR1 SGDLS and CDR2 YYNGEE.

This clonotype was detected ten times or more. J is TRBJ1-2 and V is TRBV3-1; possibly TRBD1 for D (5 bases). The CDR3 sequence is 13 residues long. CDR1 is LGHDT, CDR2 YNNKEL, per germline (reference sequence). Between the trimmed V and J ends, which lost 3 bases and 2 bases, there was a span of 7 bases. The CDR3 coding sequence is TGTGCCAGCAGCCAGGGGACCAACTATGGCTACACCTTC. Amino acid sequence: CASSQGTNYGYTF.

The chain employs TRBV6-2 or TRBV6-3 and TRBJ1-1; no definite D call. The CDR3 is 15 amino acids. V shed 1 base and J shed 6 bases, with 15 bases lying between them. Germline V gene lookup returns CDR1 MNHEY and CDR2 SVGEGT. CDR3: CASSYLRVSSSEAFF. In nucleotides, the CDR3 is TGTGCCAGCAGTTACTTAAGGGTTAGCAGCTCTGAAGCTTTCTTT.

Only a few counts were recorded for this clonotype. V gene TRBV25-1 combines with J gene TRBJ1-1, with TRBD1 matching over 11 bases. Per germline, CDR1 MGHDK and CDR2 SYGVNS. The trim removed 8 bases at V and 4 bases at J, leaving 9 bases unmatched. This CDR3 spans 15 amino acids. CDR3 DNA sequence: TGTGCCAGCGGCTGGACAGGGGGCAGGGGCACTGAAGCTTTCTTT. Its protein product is CASGWTGGRGTEAFF.

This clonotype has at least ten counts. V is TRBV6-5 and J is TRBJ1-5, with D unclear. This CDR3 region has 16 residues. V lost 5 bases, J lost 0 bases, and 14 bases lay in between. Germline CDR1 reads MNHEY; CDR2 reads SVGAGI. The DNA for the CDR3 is TGTGCCAGCAGTGTCGGAGGCTTCTATAGCAATCAGCCCCAGCATTTT. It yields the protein CASSVGGFYSNQPQHF.

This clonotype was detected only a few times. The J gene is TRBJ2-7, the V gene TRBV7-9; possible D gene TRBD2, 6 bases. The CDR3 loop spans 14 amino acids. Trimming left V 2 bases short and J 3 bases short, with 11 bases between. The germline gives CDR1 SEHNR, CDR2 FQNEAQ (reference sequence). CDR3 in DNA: TGTGCCAGCAGCTTATCATCGGAGGGCTACGAGCAGTACGTC. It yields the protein CASSLSSEGYEQYV.

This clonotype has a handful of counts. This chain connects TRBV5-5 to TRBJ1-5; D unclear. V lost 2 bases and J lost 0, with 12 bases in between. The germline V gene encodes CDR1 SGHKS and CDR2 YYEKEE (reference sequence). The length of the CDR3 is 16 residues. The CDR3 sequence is CASSLAGIDSNQPQHF. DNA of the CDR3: TGTGCCAGCAGCTTAGCGGGGATTGATAGCAATCAGCCCCAGCATTTT.